Below are 15 T cell receptor beta chains sequenced from a single sample in a study of T cells in Graves' hyperthyroidism and ophthalmopathy. Amplification of TCR beta CDR3 regions was performed using RNA transcripts as template. The TCR CDR3 first-round RT-PCR relied on the HTBI primer set. TCRdb redid the calling of the multiplex PCR reads with MiXCR, one entry per CDR3 protein. Seen here are fewer than 550,000 distinct CDR3 sequences, more than 15% observed once, and the top ten hold 7.7%. Specimen: blood. The receptors were sampled from a woman under 30 with Graves' hyperthyroidism.

In its sample, this clonotype was seen many times. The V call is TRBV28, the J call TRBJ2-7; a weak D match, TRBD2 (5 bases). CDR3 length equals 13 residues. V gave up 7 bases and J gave up 3 bases, with 13 bases separating them. The germline gives CDR1 MDHEN, CDR2 SYDVKM. CDR3 bases: TGTGCCAGCAATCTACCCGGGAACTACGAGCAGTACTTC. This encodes CASNLPGNYEQYF.

There are many counts of this clonotype. The J gene is TRBJ2-1, the V gene TRBV20-1; D remains unclear. Germline lookup yields CDR1 DFQATT and CDR2 SNEGSKA (reference sequence). The CDR3 sequence is 14 residues long. The ends were cut back, 1 base at V and 4 bases at J, with 11 bases in the middle. The CDR3 loop is CSARAGMGYNEQFF. CDR3 in DNA: TGCAGTGCTAGAGCTGGGATGGGGTACAATGAGCAGTTCTTC.

This clonotype was recorded at least ten times. CDR3 DNA: TGTGCCAGCAGCCTACTAGTCGTCGGCACAGATACGCAGTATTTT. This gives the protein CASSLLVVGTDTQYF. The chain is built from TRBV7-8 and TRBJ2-3; D is perhaps TRBD2 (5 bases). V was trimmed by 5 bases and J by 1 base, leaving 13 bases between them. The germline CDR1 and CDR2 sequences are SGHVS and FQNEAQ. This CDR3 is 15 amino acids long.

The chain combines TRBV12-3 or TRBV12-4 with TRBJ2-4; no reliable D call. The CDR3 consists of 15 residues. Trimming removed 6 bases from V and 0 bases from J, with 12 bases in between. The CDR3 spells CASSPGPVAKNIQYF. As DNA, the CDR3 is TGTGCCAGCAGCCCCGGACCGGTAGCCAAAAACATTCAGTACTTC.

This chain connects TRBV18 to TRBJ2-5; no firm D call. The germline V gene encodes CDR1 KGHSH and CDR2 LQKENI. V was shortened by 4 bases and J by 2 bases, with 14 bases between the two germline ends. The CDR3 totals 15 residues. In DNA, the CDR3 is TGTGCCAGCTCACTTCCCGGGTCCCTACAAGAGACCCAGTACTTC. Its translation is CASSLPGSLQETQYF.

This clonotype has a count of ten or more. This chain joins TRBV11-3 and TRBJ2-5; D unresolved. Germline V lookup: CDR1 SGHNT, CDR2 YENEEA. The CDR3 runs 14 residues. V was pared by 1 base and J by 5 bases, with 11 bases between. The CDR3 sequence: CASSLGPTAETQYF. Here the CDR3 DNA reads TGTGCCAGCAGCTTAGGCCCCACGGCGGAGACCCAGTACTTC.

This clonotype was seen only once. The rearrangement uses TRBV3-1 and TRBJ1-1, with TRBD1 matching over 7 bases. With V trimmed by 4 bases and J by 5 bases, 16 bases remained unmatched. Per germline, CDR1 LGHDT and CDR2 YNNKEL (reference sequence). The CDR3 runs 17 residues. The CDR3 is CASSPTKPGQWSTEAFF. The CDR3 nucleotides read TGTGCCAGCAGCCCCACCAAACCGGGACAGTGGTCAACTGAAGCTTTCTTT.

This clonotype has a handful of counts. This CDR3 reads CASSPPRTGVTYEQYF. CDR3 DNA sequence: TGTGCCAGCTCACCCCCTCGGACAGGTGTTACCTACGAGCAGTACTTC. The chain joins TRBV18 to TRBJ2-7; 7 bases agree with TRBD1. The CDR3 runs 16 residues. The junction had 10 bases not matched to a gene; V was cut back by 3 bases and J by 2 bases. Germline CDR1 KGHSH, CDR2 LQKENI.

The rearrangement joins TRBV7-9 to TRBJ2-3; 14 nucleotides agree with TRBD2. CDR3 length: 17 amino acids. V was clipped by 5 bases and J by 7 bases; unmatched bases: 11. CDR1 is SEHNR and CDR2 is FQNEAQ in the germline V gene (reference sequence). This CDR3 is CASSGGTSGRLWYTQYF. The CDR3 nucleotides are TGTGCCAGCAGCGGTGGGACTAGCGGGAGACTTTGGTATACGCAGTATTTT.

To note about this clonotype: Sequence at one end of the junction differs from germline and may be a read error. V and J are TRBV30 and TRBJ2-3, with 7 positions matching TRBD2. Germline V gene lookup returns CDR1 GTSNPN and CDR2 SVGIG (reference sequence). The CDR3 is 14 residues long. The DNA for the CDR3 is TGTACCTGGAGGAATGGGGGAGGGGCAGATACGCAGTATTTT. This codes for CTWRNGGGADTQYF.

This clonotype was observed many times. This rearrangement joins TRBV7-9 to TRBJ1-4, with TRBD1 matching 11 bases. Germline V gene lookup returns CDR1 SEHNR and CDR2 FQNEAQ (reference sequence). The CDR3 extends over 16 amino acids. The J segment lost 3 bases and the V segment lost 6 bases, leaving 6 bases of the junction unmatched. This CDR3 reads CASRAGQGAANEKLFF. The DNA of the CDR3 is TGTGCCAGCAGGGCCGGACAGGGGGCAGCTAATGAAAAACTGTTTTTT.

The sample holds many counts of this clonotype. This chain connects TRBV7-9 to TRBJ2-3; 9 nucleotides line up with TRBD1. Germline values: CDR1 SEHNR, CDR2 FQNEAQ (reference sequence). The CDR3 is 16 amino acids. With V trimmed by 5 bases and J by 2 bases, 8 bases remained unmatched. Written as DNA, the CDR3 is TGTGCCAGCAGCGTGGGACAGGGAGAGGCCACAGATACGCAGTATTTT. It codes for CASSVGQGEATDTQYF.

This clonotype was counted many times. This chain uses TRBV9 with TRBJ2-5; tentative D call: TRBD2 (5 bases). The germline gives CDR1 SGDLS, CDR2 YYNGEE. The CDR3 covers 14 residues. V gave up 0 bases and J gave up 5 bases, with 11 bases separating them. The DNA of the CDR3 is TGTGCCAGCAGCGTAGCTCCGGGAATGGAGACCCAGTACTTC. Protein sequence: CASSVAPGMETQYF. Drawing the rest from reference TRBV9 and TRBJ2-5, the complete variable domain is DSGVTQTPKHLITATGQRVTLRCSPRSGDLSVYWYQQSLDQGLQFLIQYYNGEERAKGNILERFSAQQFPDLHSELNLSSLELGDSALYFCASSVAPGMETQYFGPGTRLLVL.

V gene TRBV10-3 combines with J gene TRBJ1-2; 9 positions match TRBD1. Per germline, CDR1 ENHRY and CDR2 SYGVKD. The CDR3 runs 13 residues. J gave up 7 bases and V 8 bases, and 8 bases lay outside the gene matches. The CDR3 DNA reads TGTGCCATCGCCCGACAGGGGGAGTCTGGCTACACCTTC. It specifies CAIARQGESGYTF.

The table lists this clonotype with a few counts. The chain combines TRBV19 with TRBJ2-3; 7 bases agree with TRBD2. J was trimmed by 4 bases and V by 5 bases; bases with no gene match: 9. Germline CDR1 and CDR2: LNHDA and SQIVND (reference sequence). The length of the CDR3 is 15 residues. DNA of the CDR3: TGTGCCAGTAGTCCAGGAGCGGGATGGGCAGATACGCAGTATTTT. Its protein product is CASSPGAGWADTQYF.